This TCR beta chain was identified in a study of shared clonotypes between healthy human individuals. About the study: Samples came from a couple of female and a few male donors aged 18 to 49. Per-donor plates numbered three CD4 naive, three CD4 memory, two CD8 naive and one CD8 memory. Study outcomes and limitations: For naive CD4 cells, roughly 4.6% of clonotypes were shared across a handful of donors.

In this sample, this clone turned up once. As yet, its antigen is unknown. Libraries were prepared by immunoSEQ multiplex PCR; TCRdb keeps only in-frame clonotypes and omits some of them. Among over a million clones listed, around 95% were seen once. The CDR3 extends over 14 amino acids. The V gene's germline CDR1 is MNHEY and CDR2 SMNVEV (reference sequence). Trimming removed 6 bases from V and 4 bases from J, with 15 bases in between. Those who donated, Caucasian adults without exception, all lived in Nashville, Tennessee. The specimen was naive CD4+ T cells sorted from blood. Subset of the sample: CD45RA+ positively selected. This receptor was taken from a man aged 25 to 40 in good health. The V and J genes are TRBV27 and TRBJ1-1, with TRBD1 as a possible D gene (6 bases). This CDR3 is CASRPSGAVTEAFF. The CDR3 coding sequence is TGTGCCAGCAGACCTTCAGGGGCGGTCACTGAAGCTTTCTTT.